Presented here are 24 T cell receptor beta chains from one specimen sequenced in a study of vaccination and CD4 T cells after COVID-19 (dated by TCRdb to the early 2020s). In light of the paper, this sample's treatment or condition label describes: 10-day PBMC culture with coronavirus spike peptide pools or control peptides (ViraFEST assay). These receptors have no identified antigens. Library creation used PCR. Sequenced on an Illumina iSeq 100. DNA from cultured CD4+ T cells was subjected to TCR sequencing with the Oncomine TCR Beta short-read assay at the Johns Hopkins FTIC core. TCRdb handled the public reads itself, with Q25 trimming in fastp and clone calling in MiXCR, and kept productive beta chains. A single entry per CDR3 protein holds the most common genes and DNA from its merged rows. The sample contains 20,000 or so distinct CDR3 sequences, about 30% of them found a single time. Together, the top ten hold around 12% of the sample.

The sample taken for sequencing was cultured CD4+ T cells from blood. The source is a human donor with COVID-19.

The CDR3 DNA reads as TGTGCCAGCAAGTTGGGCACCGGGGAGCTGTTTTTT. This sequence encodes CASKLGTGELFF. The rearrangement uses TRBV5-6 and TRBJ2-2; D remains unclear. V lost 6 bases, J lost 4 bases, and 7 bases lay in between. Germline CDR1 reads SGHDT; CDR2 reads YYEEEE. The CDR3 is 12 residues long.

V and J are TRBV6-2 or TRBV6-3 and TRBJ1-5; possible D gene TRBD1, 5 bases. The CDR3 extends over 13 amino acids. Looked up from germline, CDR1 is MNHEY and CDR2 is SVGEGT. The V gene lost 7 bases and the J gene lost 3 bases, with 10 bases spanning the gap. The CDR3 region is CASTPGNNQPQHF. In DNA form, the CDR3 reads TGTGCCAGCACCCCAGGGAACAATCAGCCCCAGCATTTT.

This clonotype was counted only a few times. V gene TRBV6-1 combines with J gene TRBJ1-2; 8 bases fit TRBD1. J lost 5 bases, V lost 2 bases, and 4 bases had no gene match. CDR3 length equals 14 residues. In germline, CDR1 is MNHNS, CDR2 SASEGT. In DNA form, the CDR3 reads TGTGCCAGCAGTGAATCAGGGACAGGTTATGGCTACACCTTC. It translates to CASSESGTGYGYTF.

This chain links TRBV6-5 with TRBJ2-7, with D unclear. The CDR3 has 13 amino acids. Germline V CDR1 and CDR2: MNHEY, SVGAGI. Trimming removed 2 bases at V and 6 bases at J, with 11 bases between. The CDR3 sequence: CASSYALPSEQYF. In nucleotides, the CDR3 is TGTGCCAGCAGTTACGCCCTCCCCTCCGAGCAGTACTTC.

Only one count was recorded for this clonotype. The chain joins TRBV6-1 to TRBJ2-7; D is possibly TRBD1 or TRBD2 (5 bases each). The V gene's germline CDR1 is MNHNS and CDR2 SASEGT. The CDR3 runs to 15 residues. V was clipped by 5 bases and J by 2 bases, with 16 bases between them. The CDR3: CASSQSGTPTYEQYF. The CDR3 DNA is TGTGCCAGCAGTCAGTCTGGGACGCCGACCTACGAGCAGTACTTC.

This chain joins TRBV29-1 and TRBJ1-1, with 8 bases aligning to TRBD1. CDR3 length: 12 residues. Germline V gene sequence: CDR1 SQVTM, CDR2 ANQGSEA. V was pared by 2 bases and J by 10 bases, with 6 bases of the junction left unmatched. The CDR3 loop is CSVENRGGVAFF. Written as DNA, the CDR3 is TGCAGCGTTGAAAACAGGGGGGGGGTAGCTTTCTTT. Filled out from reference TRBV29-1 and TRBJ1-1, the complete variable domain reads SAVISQKPSRDICQRGTSLTIQCQVDSQVTMMFWYRQQPGQSLTLIATANQGSEATYESGFVIDKFPISRPNLTFSTLTVSNMSPEDSSIYLCSVENRGGVAFFGQGTRLTVV.

The V call is TRBV2, the J call TRBJ1-5, with D perhaps TRBD1 (6 bases). Deletions cut 3 bases from V and 1 base from J, with 10 bases between. This CDR3 has 15 amino acids. Germline CDR1 is SNHLY and CDR2 is FYNNEI. The DNA for the CDR3 is TGTGCCAGCAGTGACGGGACACCGAGCAATCAGCCCCAGCATTTT. This gives the protein CASSDGTPSNQPQHF.

V usage is TRBV24-1 and J usage is TRBJ2-3; no definite D call. The CDR3 length is 16 residues. Between the trimmed V and J ends, which lost 3 bases and 3 bases, there was a span of 15 bases. Per germline, CDR1 KGHDR and CDR2 SFDVKD. The CDR3 DNA follows: TGTGCCACCAGTGATCGATCGGGTGGGGAAACAGATACGCAGTATTTT. It translates to CATSDRSGGETDTQYF.

This chain connects TRBV7-9 to TRBJ2-5; no firm D call. The germline gives CDR1 SEHNR, CDR2 FQNEAQ (reference sequence). The germline V and J ends were trimmed by 5 bases and 3 bases, with 16 bases remaining between them. The CDR3 loop spans 15 amino acids. The CDR3 nucleotides read TGTGCCAGCAGCCGCCAGGCACAAAATAAAGAGACCCAGTACTTC. Its protein product is CASSRQAQNKETQYF.

V usage is TRBV19 and J usage is TRBJ2-1, with TRBD1 matching over 7 bases. The germline CDR1 and CDR2 sequences are LNHDA and SQIVND (reference sequence). V shed 0 bases, J shed 3 bases, and the junction held 2 bases outside the gene matches. This CDR3 has 15 residues. The CDR3 loop is CASSIDRQGYNEQFF. The CDR3 coding sequence is TGTGCCAGTAGTATAGATAGACAGGGCTACAATGAGCAGTTCTTC.

The chain links TRBV19 to TRBJ1-2, with 7 bases fitting TRBD1. V trimming: 9 bases; J trimming: 0 bases; junction bases outside the gene matches: 4. The CDR3 loop spans 13 amino acids. The germline V gene encodes CDR1 LNHDA and CDR2 SQIVND (reference sequence). This chain's CDR3 is CASRDSTNYGYTF. Here the CDR3 DNA reads TGTGCCAGCCGGGACAGCACTAACTATGGCTACACCTTC.

The CDR3 region is CSASPSGPQETQYF. The CDR3 bases are TGCAGTGCTAGCCCTAGCGGGCCCCAAGAGACCCAGTACTTC. The chain recombines TRBV20-1 with TRBJ2-5; 8 nucleotides align to TRBD2. Germline trimming cut 3 bases from V and 1 base from J; bases unmatched to any gene: 4. Germline CDR1 and CDR2: DFQATT and SNEGSKA (reference sequence). The CDR3 loop spans 14 amino acids.

This chain connects TRBV18 to TRBJ2-2; D ambiguous. This CDR3 comprises 12 residues. CDR1 and CDR2 (germline): KGHSH, LQKENI. The V end was cut by 6 bases, the J end by 7 bases, with 9 bases between. The CDR3 sequence is CASSSPDGELFF. DNA of the CDR3: TGTGCCAGCTCTTCCCCGGACGGGGAGCTGTTTTTT.

This clonotype occurred a few times. V gene TRBV6-1 combines with J gene TRBJ1-4, with a tentative D call TRBD1 (6 bases). The V end was cut by 5 bases, the J end by 5 bases, with 15 bases between. Looked up from germline, CDR1 is MNHNS and CDR2 is SASEGT. The CDR3 length is 15 residues. CDR3: CASSRVGGENEKLFF. CDR3 DNA sequence: TGTGCCAGCAGTCGGGTGGGGGGCGAGAATGAAAAACTGTTTTTT.

The gene calls are TRBV10-3 and TRBJ1-5, with a tentative D call TRBD1 (6 bases). From germline, CDR1 is ENHRY and CDR2 SYGVKD. The CDR3 is made up of 15 amino acids. V lost 3 bases, J lost 5 bases, and 14 bases lay in between. Written as DNA, the CDR3 is TGTGCCATCAGTGACCCTGAGGGGGGTTATCAGCCCCAGCATTTT. Protein: CAISDPEGGYQPQHF.

The V gene is TRBV20-1, the J gene TRBJ2-4; D ambiguous. The germline CDR1 and CDR2 sequences are DFQATT and SNEGSKA (reference sequence). This CDR3 comprises 14 residues. V lost 4 bases and J lost 0, with 10 bases in between. CDR3 nucleotides: TGCAGTGCTACAGACCGCAAAGCCAAAAACATTCAGTACTTC. This gives the protein CSATDRKAKNIQYF.

The J gene is TRBJ1-4, the V gene TRBV20-1, with D hard to call. The germline CDR1 and CDR2 sequences are DFQATT and SNEGSKA (reference sequence). Trimming left V 2 bases short and J 10 bases short, with 17 bases between. The CDR3 runs to 14 residues. As DNA, the CDR3 is TGCAGTGCTAGACCCCCGAGTTTAGGCGGAAAACTGTTTTTT. Translated: CSARPPSLGGKLFF.

The J gene is TRBJ2-3, the V gene TRBV19; 8 nucleotides agree with TRBD1. Germline lookup yields CDR1 LNHDA and CDR2 SQIVND (reference sequence). CDR3 size: 15 residues. Unmatched junction bases numbered 12, after V lost 8 bases and J lost 5 bases. The CDR3 DNA reads TGTGCCAGTGGACCAGAGCAGGGGGCGGAAGATACGCAGTATTTT. Protein product: CASGPEQGAEDTQYF.

This chain uses TRBV11-3 with TRBJ2-3; D is unclear. The CDR3 runs 17 residues. The germline V gene has CDR1 SGHNT and CDR2 YENEEA. The V end was cut by 2 bases, the J end by 0 bases, with 15 bases between. CDR3 region: CASSLKLSGGSTDTQYF. CDR3 in DNA: TGTGCCAGCAGCTTAAAACTCTCGGGTGGGAGCACAGATACGCAGTATTTT.

The chain has TRBV6-1 and TRBJ2-7; 9 bases line up with TRBD1. Germline CDR1 reads MNHNS; CDR2 reads SASEGT. The CDR3 is 15 amino acids. V dropped 4 bases and J dropped 0; count of bases not matched to a gene: 4. For the CDR3, the DNA is TGTGCCAGCAGTGTACCGGGACAGGGCTCCTACGAGCAGTACTTC. Amino acid sequence: CASSVPGQGSYEQYF.

The rearrangement joins TRBV11-2 to TRBJ1-1, with TRBD1 as a possible D gene (6 bases). Germline-derived CDR1 and CDR2 are SGHAT and FQNNGV. The CDR3 loop spans 14 amino acids. V lost 6 bases and J lost 2, with 13 bases in between. The CDR3 here is CASRQRGANTEAFF. CDR3 bases: TGTGCCAGCAGACAACGGGGGGCTAACACTGAAGCTTTCTTT.

The chain carries TRBV12-3 or TRBV12-4 and TRBJ2-2; TRBD2 aligns across 7 bases. CDR3 length equals 13 residues. V was pared by 6 bases and J by 6 bases, with 4 bases of the junction left unmatched. The CDR3 is CASSLGLAGELFF. DNA for the CDR3: TGTGCCAGCAGCCTTGGACTAGCCGGGGAGCTGTTTTTT.

The chain is built from TRBV6-1 and TRBJ1-3; 7 positions match TRBD1. The V and J ends lost 6 bases and 0 bases, in that order; junction bases with no gene match: 8. The CDR3 is 16 amino acids. The germline gives CDR1 MNHNS, CDR2 SASEGT. CDR3 nucleotide sequence: TGTGCCAGCAGCCTCGGACAGGCGAGCTCTGGAAACACCATATATTTT. Translating it yields CASSLGQASSGNTIYF.

This clonotype is deemed medium-sized. The J gene is TRBJ1-2, the V gene TRBV30; D might be TRBD1 (6 bases). Deletions cut 0 bases from V and 7 bases from J, with 12 bases between. The CDR3 has 13 residues. The germline gives CDR1 GTSNPN, CDR2 SVGIG (reference sequence). CDR3 residues: CAWSVTGRGGYTF. CDR3 coding DNA: TGTGCCTGGAGTGTAACAGGGAGGGGTGGCTACACCTTC.